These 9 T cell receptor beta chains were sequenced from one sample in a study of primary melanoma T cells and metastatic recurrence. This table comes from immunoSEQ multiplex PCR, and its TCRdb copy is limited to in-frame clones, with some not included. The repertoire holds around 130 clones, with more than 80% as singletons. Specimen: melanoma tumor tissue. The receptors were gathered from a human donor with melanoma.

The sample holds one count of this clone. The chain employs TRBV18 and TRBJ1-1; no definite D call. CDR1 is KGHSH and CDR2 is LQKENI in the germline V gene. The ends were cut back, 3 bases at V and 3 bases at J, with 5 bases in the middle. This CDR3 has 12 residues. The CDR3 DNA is TGTGCCAGCTCACCCTTGGACACTGAAGCTTTCTTT. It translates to CASSPLDTEAFF.

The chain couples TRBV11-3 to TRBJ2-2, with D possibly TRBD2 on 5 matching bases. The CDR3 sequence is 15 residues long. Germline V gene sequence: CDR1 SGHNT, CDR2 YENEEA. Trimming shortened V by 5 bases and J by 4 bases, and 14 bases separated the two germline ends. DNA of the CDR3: TGTGCCAGCAGCGTGAATGGACTCCCCACCGGGGAGCTGTTTTTT. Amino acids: CASSVNGLPTGELFF.

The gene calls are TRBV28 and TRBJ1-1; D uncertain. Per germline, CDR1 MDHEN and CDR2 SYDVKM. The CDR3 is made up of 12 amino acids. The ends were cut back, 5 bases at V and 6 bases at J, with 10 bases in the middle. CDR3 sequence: CASSALMSEAFF. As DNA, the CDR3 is TGTGCCAGCAGTGCTCTTATGTCTGAAGCTTTCTTT.

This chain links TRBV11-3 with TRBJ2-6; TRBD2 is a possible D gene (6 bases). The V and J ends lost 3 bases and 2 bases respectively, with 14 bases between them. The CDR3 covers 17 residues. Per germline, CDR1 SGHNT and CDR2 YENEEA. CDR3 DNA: TGTGCCAGCAGCTTGGTAGGAGGGGTGGCTGGGGCCAACGTCCTGACTTTC. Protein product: CASSLVGGVAGANVLTF.

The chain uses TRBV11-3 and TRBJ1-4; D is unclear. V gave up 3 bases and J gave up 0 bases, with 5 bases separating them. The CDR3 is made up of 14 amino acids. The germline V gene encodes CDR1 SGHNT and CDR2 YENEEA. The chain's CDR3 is CASSLDATNEKLFF. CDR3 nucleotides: TGTGCCAGCAGCTTGGACGCAACTAATGAAAAACTGTTTTTT. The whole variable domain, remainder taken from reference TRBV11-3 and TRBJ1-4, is EAGVVQSPRYKIIEKKQPVAFWCNPISGHNTLYWYLQNLGQGPELLIRYENEEAVDDSQLPKDRFSAERLKGVDSTLKIQPAELGDSAVYLCASSLDATNEKLFFGSGTQLSVL.

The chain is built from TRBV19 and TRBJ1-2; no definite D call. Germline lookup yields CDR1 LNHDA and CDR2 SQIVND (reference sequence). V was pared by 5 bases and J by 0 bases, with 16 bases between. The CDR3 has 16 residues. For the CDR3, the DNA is TGTGCCAGTAGTGTAGGAGGTTCCAAAGCTAACTATGGCTACACCTTC. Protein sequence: CASSVGGSKANYGYTF.

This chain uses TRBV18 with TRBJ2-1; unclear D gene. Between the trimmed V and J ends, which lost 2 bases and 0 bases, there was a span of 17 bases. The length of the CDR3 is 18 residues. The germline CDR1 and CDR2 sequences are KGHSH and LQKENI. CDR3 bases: TGTGCCAGCTCACCATGGAAGGGCGCTCTAAGCTCCTACAATGAGCAGTTCTTC. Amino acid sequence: CASSPWKGALSSYNEQFF.

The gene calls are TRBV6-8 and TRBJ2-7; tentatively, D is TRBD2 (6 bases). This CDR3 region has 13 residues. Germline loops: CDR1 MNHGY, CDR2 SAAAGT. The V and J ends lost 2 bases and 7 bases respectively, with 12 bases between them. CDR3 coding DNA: TGTGCCAGCAGTTACGCCGGGGGTGGGGAGCAGTACTTC. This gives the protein CASSYAGGGEQYF.

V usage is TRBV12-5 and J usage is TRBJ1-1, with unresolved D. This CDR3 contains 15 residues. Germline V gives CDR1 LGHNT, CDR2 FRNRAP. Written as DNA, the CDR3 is TGTGCCAGCCGGCCAACCGGGCGGACGGGAACTGAAGCTTTCTTT. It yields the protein CASRPTGRTGTEAFF.